This is a list of T cell receptor beta chains from one sample in a study of blood T cells in healthy people across ages. From the 5' RACE reads, TCRdb called clonotypes with MiXCR, one entry per CDR3 protein. The table includes 700,000 to 950,000 distinct CDR3 sequences, 43% detected once. The sequenced sample consisted of blood. These receptors all stem from a woman in her fifties or sixties in good health. The conserved cysteine and the conserved F or W are not part of the CDR3 here. A D gene is named only where the DNA matches it firmly.

D gene: NA
J gene: TRBJ2-5
V gene: TRBV20-1
CDR3 protein: SALRGPQETQY

D gene: NA
J gene: TRBJ2-7
V gene: TRBV25-1
CDR3 protein: ASSEYLGVEYEQY

D gene: NA
J gene: TRBJ1-2
V gene: TRBV5-1
CDR3 protein: ASSNDSPGWGYT

D gene: NA
J gene: TRBJ1-1
V gene: TRBV2
CDR3 protein: ASRADSLPYTEAF

D gene: NA
J gene: TRBJ2-7
V gene: TRBV10-3
CDR3 protein: AISESGKETYEQY

D gene: NA
J gene: TRBJ2-1
V gene: TRBV7-6
CDR3 protein: ASSRGLQGNPTYNEQF

D gene: NA
J gene: TRBJ2-2
V gene: TRBV6-1
CDR3 protein: ASRTVWNTGELF

D gene: NA
J gene: TRBJ1-1
V gene: TRBV20-1
CDR3 protein: SAREGHLNTEAF

D gene: TRBD2
J gene: TRBJ2-1
V gene: TRBV6-5
CDR3 protein: ASSYTGVGRGGNNEQF

D gene: TRBD1
J gene: TRBJ2-3
V gene: TRBV19
CDR3 protein: ASSTGQLTDTQY

D gene: TRBD2
J gene: TRBJ2-1
V gene: TRBV3-1
CDR3 protein: ASSLGLAEDYEQF

D gene: NA
J gene: TRBJ2-1
V gene: TRBV7-9
CDR3 protein: ASSPDLPIEDEQF

D gene: NA
J gene: TRBJ1-1
V gene: TRBV7-9
CDR3 protein: ASSLRQDSLNTEAF

D gene: NA
J gene: TRBJ1-6
V gene: TRBV3-1
CDR3 protein: ASSQGAQGTSPLH

D gene: NA
J gene: TRBJ2-1
V gene: TRBV7-2
CDR3 protein: ACSLQGMDNEQF

D gene: NA
J gene: TRBJ2-1
V gene: TRBV2
CDR3 protein: ASSELPGPPGEQF

D gene: TRBD2
J gene: TRBJ2-7
V gene: TRBV7-6
CDR3 protein: ASSASGMIYEQY

D gene: NA
J gene: TRBJ2-4
V gene: TRBV5-1
CDR3 protein: ASSPGRIQNIQY

D gene: NA
J gene: TRBJ2-5
V gene: TRBV10-3
CDR3 protein: AISDGQPQY

D gene: NA
J gene: TRBJ2-3
V gene: TRBV7-9
CDR3 protein: ASAPSGTPDTQY

D gene: TRBD2
J gene: TRBJ2-7
V gene: TRBV7-9
CDR3 protein: ASSVRPNGLAGLYEQY

D gene: NA
J gene: TRBJ1-5
V gene: TRBV12-3/TRBV12-4
CDR3 protein: ASSLKGQGNQPQH

D gene: NA
J gene: TRBJ2-1
V gene: TRBV6-2/TRBV6-3
CDR3 protein: ASSFSYNEQF

D gene: NA
J gene: TRBJ2-5
V gene: TRBV6-5
CDR3 protein: ASTRTLQETQY

D gene: NA
J gene: TRBJ1-1
V gene: TRBV18
CDR3 protein: ASSPRNRDTEAF

D gene: TRBD1
J gene: TRBJ1-1
V gene: TRBV13
CDR3 protein: ASSRQGTNTEAF

D gene: NA
J gene: TRBJ2-6
V gene: TRBV30
CDR3 protein: AWSVIAGLGTNVLT

D gene: NA
J gene: TRBJ2-5
V gene: TRBV20-1
CDR3 protein: SASYGKKTQY

D gene: NA
J gene: TRBJ2-7
V gene: TRBV20-1
CDR3 protein: SARARGGDEQY

D gene: NA
J gene: TRBJ2-7
V gene: TRBV29-1
CDR3 protein: SVEDRAKSSYEQY

D gene: NA
J gene: TRBJ1-2
V gene: TRBV29-1
CDR3 protein: SVRTVSTNYGYT

D gene: NA
J gene: TRBJ2-3
V gene: TRBV3-1
CDR3 protein: ASSQNSGTLVDTQY

D gene: TRBD2
J gene: TRBJ2-1
V gene: TRBV28
CDR3 protein: ASRSSGDSEQF

D gene: NA
J gene: TRBJ2-7
V gene: TRBV27
CDR3 protein: ASSSGQGMTEQY

D gene: NA
J gene: TRBJ1-5
V gene: TRBV6-1
CDR3 protein: ASSERLSGAGNQPQH

D gene: NA
J gene: TRBJ2-1
V gene: TRBV5-6
CDR3 protein: ASSSVSLYRDNEQF

D gene: NA
J gene: TRBJ2-1
V gene: TRBV3-1
CDR3 protein: ASSQGPGSNEQF

D gene: NA
J gene: NA
V gene: TRBV7-7
CDR3 protein: ASSLTSMDEQY

D gene: TRBD1
J gene: TRBJ2-5
V gene: TRBV5-1
CDR3 protein: ASMPGQGVQTQY

D gene: TRBD2
J gene: TRBJ2-3
V gene: TRBV7-2
CDR3 protein: ASSPSGSADTQY

D gene: TRBD2
J gene: TRBJ2-7
V gene: TRBV15
CDR3 protein: ATSTGGLADSSYEQY

D gene: NA
J gene: TRBJ1-2
V gene: TRBV7-2
CDR3 protein: ASTSRAGEGNYGYT

D gene: TRBD1
J gene: TRBJ2-3
V gene: TRBV4-1
CDR3 protein: ASRSEQGGTDTQY

D gene: NA
J gene: TRBJ2-6
V gene: TRBV27
CDR3 protein: ASSRGISGANVLT

D gene: NA
J gene: TRBJ1-2
V gene: TRBV12-3/TRBV12-4
CDR3 protein: ASVQGVGYGYT